The clone carrying this T cell receptor (beta chain) was detected many times. The sample comes from a study of T cells in Graves' hyperthyroidism and ophthalmopathy. TCR beta CDR3 region amplification was performed from RNA transcripts. The HTBI primer set was used in a first-round RT-PCR of the TCR CDR3. TCRdb reprocessed the multiplex PCR reads via MiXCR and lists one record per CDR3 protein. This repertoire shows 530,000 or so distinct CDR3 sequences, roughly 50% found once; its top ten account for 7.5% to 8.5%. Germline V gene lookup returns CDR1 SEHNR and CDR2 FQNEAQ (reference sequence). The CDR3 consists of 15 residues. With 2 bases removed from V and 0 bases from J, the gap between germline ends came to 11 bases.

The sequenced sample was peripheral blood or thyroid tissue (not recorded which). The TCR sequence derives from a woman younger than 35 with Graves' hyperthyroidism. This chain links TRBV7-9 with TRBJ2-7, with a tentative D call TRBD2 (6 bases). The CDR3 DNA is TGTGCCAGCAGCTTACCGGGGGTCAGCTCCTACGAGCAGTACTTC. It specifies CASSLPGVSSYEQYF. Full variable domain (missing parts from reference TRBV7-9 and TRBJ2-7): DTGVSQNPRHKITKRGQNVTFRCDPISEHNRLYWYRQTLGQGPEFLTYFQNEAQLEKSRLLSDRFSAERPKGSFSTLEIQRTEQGDSAMYLCASSLPGVSSYEQYFGPGTRLTVT.